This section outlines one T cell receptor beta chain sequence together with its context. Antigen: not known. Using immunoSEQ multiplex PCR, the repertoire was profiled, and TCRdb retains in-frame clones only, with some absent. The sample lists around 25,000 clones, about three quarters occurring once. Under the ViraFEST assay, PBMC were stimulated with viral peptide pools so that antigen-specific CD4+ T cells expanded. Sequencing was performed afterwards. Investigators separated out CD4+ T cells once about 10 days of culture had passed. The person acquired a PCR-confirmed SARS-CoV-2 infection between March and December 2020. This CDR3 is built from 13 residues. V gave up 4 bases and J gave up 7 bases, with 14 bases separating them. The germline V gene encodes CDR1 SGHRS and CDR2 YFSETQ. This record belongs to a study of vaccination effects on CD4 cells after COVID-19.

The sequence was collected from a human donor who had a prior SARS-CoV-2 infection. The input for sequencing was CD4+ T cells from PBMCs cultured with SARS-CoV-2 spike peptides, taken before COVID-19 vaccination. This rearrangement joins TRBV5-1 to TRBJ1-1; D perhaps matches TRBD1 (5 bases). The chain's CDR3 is CASSRDLSDEAFF. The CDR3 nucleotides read TGCGCCAGCAGCAGGGACCTGTCTGATGAAGCTTTCTTT.